This T cell receptor (beta chain) was recovered during a study of CD8 T cells in Susac syndrome. The CDR3 is 15 residues long. Germline assignment: CDR1 SGHRS and CDR2 YFSETQ. V was clipped by 2 bases and J by 5 bases, with 16 bases between them. Reverse transcription used about 0.45 to 1 ug RNA and random hexamers. Amplification of TCR beta CDR3 used immunoSEQ multiplex PCR across 54 Vbeta and 13 Jbeta. A single record per CDR3 protein comes from TCRdb applying MiXCR to the immunoSEQ multiplex PCR reads. Of approximately 120,000 distinct CDR3 sequences listed, about nine tenths are singletons. Sequencing was done on a sample of CD4+ T cells from PBMCs. The TCR was taken from a human donor in good health. The chain couples TRBV5-1 to TRBJ2-5; D gene unclear. CDR3 in amino acids: CASSFQALETETQYF. The CDR3 DNA sequence: TGCGCCAGCAGCTTCCAGGCTCTAGAGACGGAGACCCAGTACTTC.